The rows below give T cell receptor beta chains drawn from one sample of a study of OX40 agonist ivuxolimab in advanced cancers. This table comes from immunoSEQ multiplex PCR, and its TCRdb copy is limited to in-frame clones, with some not included. This sample carries some 100,000 clones, roughly 84% of them seen once, and the ten largest clones take roughly 1.1%. Sequences were derived from CD4+ or CD8+ T cells sorted from blood, sampled in a trial of the OX40 agonist ivuxolimab. The receptors were sampled from an adult with an advanced solid tumor such as melanoma, head and neck, liver or kidney cancer. Both conserved end residues are part of each CDR3. D genes are given only for firm matches. Clone size is given for some rows only: seen once, a few or many times, or a class if the clone is expanded.

v_gene	d_gene	j_gene	abundance	CDR3nt	CDR3aa
TRBV2	NA	TRBJ2-2	once	TGTGCCAGCAAGCAACAGGGAGTCGGGGAGCTGTTTTTT	CASKQQGVGELFF
TRBV7-9	NA	TRBJ1-2	NA	TGTGCCAGCAGCTTTGACTCCGGGGGGCAGGGCTACACCTTC	CASSFDSGGQGYTF
TRBV11-2	TRBD1	TRBJ1-2	NA	TGTGCCAGCAGCTTGGTGGGACAGTCGTATTATGGCTACACCTTC	CASSLVGQSYYGYTF
TRBV9	NA	TRBJ1-2	NA	TGTGCCAGCCGGAGGGGGGACGGCTACACCTTC	CASRRGDGYTF
TRBV15	NA	TRBJ1-1	once	TGTGCCACCAGCAGGGTCAAGAACACTGAAGCTTTCTTT	CATSRVKNTEAFF
TRBV5-1	TRBD1	TRBJ1-1	NA	TGCGCCAGCAGCTCCGGGACAGTCGACACTGAAGCTTTCTTT	CASSSGTVDTEAFF
TRBV30	NA	TRBJ1-2	NA	TGTGCCTGGACGTCTTCGGGGCAGCTCTATGGCTACACCTTC	CAWTSSGQLYGYTF
TRBV11-2	NA	TRBJ2-1	few	TGTGCCAGCAGCTTAGGCCGGCCGGGTCTCTTTGGAGGGCAGTTCTTC	CASSLGRPGLFGGQFF
TRBV7-9	NA	TRBJ1-6	NA	TGTGCCAGCAGCTTAAGTCTGTCGGGTTCACCCCTCCACTTT	CASSLSLSGSPLHF
TRBV7-2	NA	TRBJ2-2	NA	TGTGCCAGCAGTCCTCCGGCGGGGGAGCTGTTTTTT	CASSPPAGELFF
TRBV18	NA	TRBJ2-2	NA	TGTGCCAGCTCACCACCTGAGGGAACCGGGGAGCTGTTTTTT	CASSPPEGTGELFF
TRBV5-1	NA	TRBJ2-7	once	TGCGCCAGCAGTACAGGGTTCTCCTACGAGCAGTACTTC	CASSTGFSYEQYF
TRBV7-2	TRBD1	TRBJ2-2	NA	TGTGCCAGCAGACCAGGACAGGGGGCTGCCGGGGAGCTGTTTTTT	CASRPGQGAAGELFF
TRBV9	NA	TRBJ2-2	NA	TGTGCCAGCAGCGGGCATCGGGACACCGGGGAGCTGTTTTTT	CASSGHRDTGELFF
TRBV19	TRBD1	TRBJ1-2	NA	TGTGCCAGTTCTACCTCGACAGGGTGGGGATTTATGAGTGGCTACACCTTC	CASSTSTGWGFMSGYTF
TRBV6-6	NA	TRBJ2-1	once	TGTGCCAGCAGGCAGGGAGAGGTGCGGGGCAATGAGCAGTTCTTC	CASRQGEVRGNEQFF